This entry lists 6 T cell receptor beta chains sequenced from one sample in a study of PD-1 blockade in classical Hodgkin lymphoma. Time point noted: cycle 4 day 1 (C4D1), after five to seven weeks of nivolumab. All patients experienced relapse after autologous stem cell transplantation, and brentuximab vedotin exposure was variable. Profiling relied on immunoSEQ multiplex PCR, and the TCRdb table lists in-frame clones only, not all of them. The table records more than 90,000 clones, about three quarters of them present only once. The specimen was peripheral blood mononuclear cells (PBMCs), collected before the fourth cycle of nivolumab. These receptors all stem from a human donor with classical Hodgkin lymphoma.

The rearrangement links TRBV4-1 to TRBJ2-5; 8 bases are a match to TRBD1. The germline V gene has CDR1 MGHRA and CDR2 YSYEKL. V was clipped by 3 bases and J by 2 bases; unmatched bases: 5. CDR3 length: 15 amino acids. CDR3 loop: CASSQADRVQETQYF. The CDR3 nucleotides are TGCGCCAGCAGCCAGGCGGACAGGGTTCAAGAGACCCAGTACTTC.

The CDR3 loop reads CASSPVRGGYEQYF. The CDR3 nucleotides are TGTGCCAGCAGCCCCGTTAGGGGGGGGTACGAGCAGTACTTC. V and J are TRBV11-2 and TRBJ2-7; D is perhaps TRBD2 (7 bases). The CDR3 contains 14 residues. With 5 bases removed from V and 4 bases from J, the gap between germline ends came to 15 bases. The germline V gene encodes CDR1 SGHAT and CDR2 FQNNGV.

The V call is TRBV2, the J call TRBJ1-1; D is perhaps TRBD1 (6 bases). Germline-derived CDR1 and CDR2 are SNHLY and FYNNEI. Trimming removed 1 base from V and 4 bases from J, with 7 bases in between. The CDR3 is 13 amino acids. This chain's CDR3 is CASSEEGVTEAFF. DNA for the CDR3: TGTGCCAGCAGTGAAGAGGGGGTCACTGAAGCTTTCTTT.

This chain joins TRBV7-2 and TRBJ2-5; TRBD2 aligns across 13 bases. CDR1 is SGHTA and CDR2 is FQGNSA in the germline V gene. With V trimmed by 5 bases and J by 3 bases, 6 bases remained unmatched. This CDR3 is built from 16 residues. For the CDR3, the DNA is TGTGCCAGCAGCACAGGACTAGCGGGAGAGGAAGAGACCCAGTACTTC. It codes for CASSTGLAGEEETQYF.

The rearrangement joins TRBV7-6 to TRBJ2-6; tentative D call: TRBD1 (6 bases). CDR1 and CDR2 from the germline V gene are SGHVS and FNYEAQ. This CDR3 region has 19 residues. The V end was cut by 3 bases, the J end by 0 bases, with 18 bases between. The CDR3 spells CASSFRGPQASSGANVLTF. CDR3 coding DNA: TGTGCCAGCAGCTTCAGGGGTCCGCAGGCAAGCTCTGGGGCCAACGTCCTGACTTTC.

V usage is TRBV4-2 and J usage is TRBJ1-6, with D maybe TRBD1 (5 bases). This CDR3 spans 16 amino acids. Germline CDR1 reads LGHNA; CDR2 reads YNFKEQ. V dropped 3 bases and J dropped 7 bases, with 16 bases sitting between them. This CDR3 is CASSHNPGLRNSPLHF. In nucleotides, the CDR3 is TGTGCCAGCAGCCACAACCCGGGGCTGAGGAATTCACCCCTCCACTTT.